These T cell receptor beta chains were read from a single sample in a study of OX40 agonist ivuxolimab in advanced cancers. The repertoire was sequenced with immunoSEQ multiplex PCR; TCRdb's copy has only in-frame clones and lacks some. This repertoire shows approximately 62,000 clones, 88% found once; its top ten account for about 5%. The input for sequencing was CD4+ or CD8+ T cells sorted from blood, taken in a trial of the OX40 agonist ivuxolimab. The receptors derive from an adult with an advanced solid tumor such as melanoma, head and neck, liver or kidney cancer. CDR3s include the opening cysteine and the closing phenylalanine or tryptophan. The order of the fields is V gene, clone size, D gene, J gene, CDR3 DNA, CDR3 protein. The D gene is left open where the match is weak. Rows may omit the clone size; those that give it use once, few, many or a size class.

v_call: TRBV18; clone_size: -; d_call: TRBD2; j_call: TRBJ2-1; cdr3_nt: TGTGCCAGCTCACCGGGGGTTGGCGGCTCTAGCGGGCAGTTCTTC; cdr3_aa: CASSPGVGGSSGQFF
v_call: TRBV5-1; clone_size: -; d_call: TRBD2; j_call: TRBJ2-7; cdr3_nt: TGCGCCAGCAGCTACCTCCATGGGGAGGCTAGCGGGGACTACGAGCAGTACTTC; cdr3_aa: CASSYLHGEASGDYEQYF
v_call: TRBV25-1; clone_size: -; d_call: TRBD2; j_call: TRBJ2-7; cdr3_nt: TGTGCCATCTCACCGCGGGGTCGGGGGGTGAGGTACGAGCAGTACTTC; cdr3_aa: CAISPRGRGVRYEQYF
v_call: TRBV18; clone_size: -; d_call: TRBD1; j_call: TRBJ2-7; cdr3_nt: TGTGCCAGCTCACCTGGACAGGGGGGAGTTGGGCACGAGCAGTACTTC; cdr3_aa: CASSPGQGGVGHEQYF
v_call: TRBV4-2; clone_size: -; d_call: -; j_call: TRBJ1-5; cdr3_nt: TGTGCCAGCAGCTTGGGGGGAACGATTCCTCAGCCCCAGCATTTT; cdr3_aa: CASSLGGTIPQPQHF
v_call: TRBV19; clone_size: -; d_call: -; j_call: TRBJ1-2; cdr3_nt: TGTGCCAGTAGTGCCAGCACTACGGGGGGCTACACCTTC; cdr3_aa: CASSASTTGGYTF
v_call: TRBV29-1; clone_size: -; d_call: -; j_call: TRBJ1-1; cdr3_nt: TGCAGCGTCGAAACCCGGGCTCCAGGCGCTGAAGCTTTCTTT; cdr3_aa: CSVETRAPGAEAFF
v_call: TRBV11-3; clone_size: -; d_call: TRBD2; j_call: TRBJ2-5; cdr3_nt: TGTGCCAGCAGCAAACGGGAGGGAGGGCAGGAGACCCAGTACTTC; cdr3_aa: CASSKREGGQETQYF
v_call: TRBV19; clone_size: few; d_call: -; j_call: TRBJ2-7; cdr3_nt: TGTGCCAGTAGTGCCCACCCTTCACTTCCGGTTGAGCAGTACTTC; cdr3_aa: CASSAHPSLPVEQYF
v_call: TRBV30; clone_size: -; d_call: -; j_call: TRBJ2-7; cdr3_nt: TGTGCCTGGGGCGGATTGGACTACGAGCAGTACTTC; cdr3_aa: CAWGGLDYEQYF
v_call: TRBV10-1; clone_size: -; d_call: -; j_call: TRBJ2-1; cdr3_nt: TGCGCCAGCAGTGATCAAGGGAGCGAGCAGTTCTTC; cdr3_aa: CASSDQGSEQFF
v_call: TRBV14; clone_size: -; d_call: TRBD2; j_call: TRBJ2-7; cdr3_nt: TGTGCCAGCAGCCGCCTAGCGGGGACCTACGAGCAGTACTTC; cdr3_aa: CASSRLAGTYEQYF
v_call: TRBV10-3; clone_size: -; d_call: -; j_call: TRBJ1-6; cdr3_nt: TGTGCCATCAGTGATGACGGGTATTCTAATTCACCCCTCCACTTT; cdr3_aa: CAISDDGYSNSPLHF
v_call: TRBV2; clone_size: -; d_call: TRBD1; j_call: TRBJ1-6; cdr3_nt: TGTGCCAGCAGTCGGGACAGGGTCTATAATTCACCCCTCCACTTT; cdr3_aa: CASSRDRVYNSPLHF
v_call: TRBV11-2; clone_size: -; d_call: -; j_call: TRBJ1-2; cdr3_nt: TGTGCCAGCAGCCGTTCAGGGGTTGGCTACACCTTC; cdr3_aa: CASSRSGVGYTF
v_call: TRBV10-3; clone_size: -; d_call: TRBD2; j_call: TRBJ2-2; cdr3_nt: TGTGCCATCAGTGAGCCGACACTAGCGGGAGGGAGGCTAAATCTGGGCACCGGGGAGCTGTTTTTT; cdr3_aa: CAISEPTLAGGRLNLGTGELFF
v_call: TRBV29-1; clone_size: -; d_call: -; j_call: TRBJ1-1; cdr3_nt: TGCAGCTCATGGACGGGGAACACTGAAGCTTTCTTT; cdr3_aa: CSSWTGNTEAFF
v_call: TRBV5-1; clone_size: -; d_call: TRBD1; j_call: TRBJ2-7; cdr3_nt: TGCGCCAGCAGCCGGGACAGGGGGTCGACGGACTACGAGCAGTACTTC; cdr3_aa: CASSRDRGSTDYEQYF
v_call: TRBV7-2; clone_size: few; d_call: -; j_call: TRBJ1-1; cdr3_nt: TGTGCCAGCAGCGAGCCGTTCGGGATCACTGAAGCTTTCTTT; cdr3_aa: CASSEPFGITEAFF
v_call: TRBV6-5; clone_size: -; d_call: TRBD1; j_call: TRBJ2-1; cdr3_nt: TGTGCCAGCACCTACTCCGGGACAGGGAAGGACAATGAGCAGTTCTTC; cdr3_aa: CASTYSGTGKDNEQFF
v_call: TRBV9; clone_size: -; d_call: -; j_call: TRBJ1-1; cdr3_nt: TGTGCCAGCAGCGTAGCAGGGGTGAACACTGAAGCTTTCTTT; cdr3_aa: CASSVAGVNTEAFF
v_call: TRBV5-1; clone_size: -; d_call: -; j_call: TRBJ2-1; cdr3_nt: TGCGCCAGCAACGCGGAACCCTCCTACAATGAGCAGTTCTTC; cdr3_aa: CASNAEPSYNEQFF